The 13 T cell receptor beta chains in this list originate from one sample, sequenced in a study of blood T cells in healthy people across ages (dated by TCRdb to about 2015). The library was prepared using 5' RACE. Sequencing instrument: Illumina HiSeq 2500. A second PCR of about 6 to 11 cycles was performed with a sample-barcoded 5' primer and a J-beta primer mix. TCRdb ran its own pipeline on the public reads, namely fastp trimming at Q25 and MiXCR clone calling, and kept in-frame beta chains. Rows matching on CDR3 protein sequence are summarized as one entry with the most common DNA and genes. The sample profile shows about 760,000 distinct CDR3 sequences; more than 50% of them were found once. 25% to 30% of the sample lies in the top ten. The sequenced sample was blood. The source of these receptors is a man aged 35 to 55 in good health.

The CDR3 nucleotides read TGTGCCAGCAGTCCACCCGCATCAGGGGTGTCCTACAATGAGCAGTTCTTC. It specifies CASSPPASGVSYNEQFF. The chain links TRBV6-6 to TRBJ2-1, with D possibly matching TRBD1 (6 bases). The CDR3 sequence is 17 residues long. The V gene's germline CDR1 is MNHNY and CDR2 SVGAGI (reference sequence). Trimming removed 5 bases at V and 1 base at J, with 18 bases between.

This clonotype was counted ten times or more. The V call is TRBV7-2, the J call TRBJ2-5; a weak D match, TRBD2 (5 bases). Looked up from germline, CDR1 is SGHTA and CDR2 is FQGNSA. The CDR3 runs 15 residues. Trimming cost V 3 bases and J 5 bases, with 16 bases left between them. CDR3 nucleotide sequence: TGTGCCAGCAGCTTCAGCGGAATTTACCGGGAGACCCAGTACTTC. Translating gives CASSFSGIYRETQYF.

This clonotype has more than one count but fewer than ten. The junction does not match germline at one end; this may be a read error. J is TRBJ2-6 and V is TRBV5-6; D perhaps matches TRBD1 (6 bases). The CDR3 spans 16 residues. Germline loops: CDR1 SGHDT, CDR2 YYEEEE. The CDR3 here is CACSRVDSSGANVLTF. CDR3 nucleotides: TGTGCCTGCAGCCGCGTGGACAGTTCTGGGGCCAACGTCCTGACTTTC. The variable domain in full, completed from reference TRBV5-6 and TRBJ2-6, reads DAGVTQSPTHLIKTRGQQVTLRCSPKSGHDTVSWYQQALGQGPQFIFQYYEEEERQRGNFPDRFSGHQFPNYSSELNVNALLLGDSALYLCACSRVDSSGANVLTFGAGSRLTVL.

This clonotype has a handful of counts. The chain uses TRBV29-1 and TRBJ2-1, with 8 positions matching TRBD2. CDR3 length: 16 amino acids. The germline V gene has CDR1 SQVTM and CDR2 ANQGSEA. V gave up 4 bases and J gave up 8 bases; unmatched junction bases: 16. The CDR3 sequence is CSVGGRLALIQYEQFF. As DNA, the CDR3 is TGCAGCGTTGGCGGGAGGCTTGCTCTAATCCAATATGAGCAGTTCTTC.

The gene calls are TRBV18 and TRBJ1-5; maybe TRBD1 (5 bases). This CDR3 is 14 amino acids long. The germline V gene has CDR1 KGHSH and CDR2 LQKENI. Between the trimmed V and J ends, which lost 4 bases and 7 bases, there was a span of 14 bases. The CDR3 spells CASSRDGRNQPQHF. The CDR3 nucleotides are TGTGCCAGCTCACGGGACGGACGGAACCAGCCCCAGCATTTT.

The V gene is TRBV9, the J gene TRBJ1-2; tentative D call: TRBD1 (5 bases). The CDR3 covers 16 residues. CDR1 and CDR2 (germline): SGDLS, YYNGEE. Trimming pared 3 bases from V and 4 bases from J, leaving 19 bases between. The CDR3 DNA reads TGTGCCAGCAGCGAAGCAGCCCCGGGACCCTTCTATGGCTACACCTTC. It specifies CASSEAAPGPFYGYTF.

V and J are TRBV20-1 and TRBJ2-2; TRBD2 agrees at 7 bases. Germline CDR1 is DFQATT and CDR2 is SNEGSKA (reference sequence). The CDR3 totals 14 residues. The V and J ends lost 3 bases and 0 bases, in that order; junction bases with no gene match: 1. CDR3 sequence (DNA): TGCAGTGCTAGCGGGGGGACGAACACCGGGGAGCTGTTTTTT. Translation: CSASGGTNTGELFF.

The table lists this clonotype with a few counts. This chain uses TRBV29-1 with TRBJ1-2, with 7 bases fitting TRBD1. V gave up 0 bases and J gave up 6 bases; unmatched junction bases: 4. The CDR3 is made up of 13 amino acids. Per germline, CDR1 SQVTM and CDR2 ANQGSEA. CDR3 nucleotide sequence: TGCAGCGTTGAAGAGACAGGGAGAAATGGCTACACCTTC. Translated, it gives CSVEETGRNGYTF.

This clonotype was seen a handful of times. The CDR3 coding sequence is TGCGCCAGCAGCCAAGATTACGGCGGCAGTAGCACAGATACGCAGTATTTT. This gives the protein CASSQDYGGSSTDTQYF. This chain connects TRBV4-1 to TRBJ2-3, with D unclear. The V end lost 0 bases, the J end lost 0 bases, and 13 bases lay between the germline ends. CDR1 is MGHRA, CDR2 YSYEKL, per germline. The CDR3 length is 17 residues.

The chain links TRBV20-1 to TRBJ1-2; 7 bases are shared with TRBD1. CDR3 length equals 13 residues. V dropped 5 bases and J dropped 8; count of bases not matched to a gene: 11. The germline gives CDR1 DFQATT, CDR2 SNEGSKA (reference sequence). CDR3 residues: CSAPQTGSSGYTF. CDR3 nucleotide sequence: TGCAGTGCTCCGCAGACAGGGTCGAGCGGCTACACCTTC.

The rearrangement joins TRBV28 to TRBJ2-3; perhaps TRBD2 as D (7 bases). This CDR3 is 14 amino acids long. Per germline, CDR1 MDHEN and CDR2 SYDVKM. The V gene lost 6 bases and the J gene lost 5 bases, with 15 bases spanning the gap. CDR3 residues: CASRPRGPLDTQYF. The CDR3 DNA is TGTGCCAGCAGACCGCGGGGGCCATTAGATACGCAGTATTTT.

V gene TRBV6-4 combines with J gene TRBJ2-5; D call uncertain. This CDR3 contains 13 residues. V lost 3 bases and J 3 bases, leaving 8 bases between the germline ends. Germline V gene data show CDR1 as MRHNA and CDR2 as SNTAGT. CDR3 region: CASSERAEETQYF. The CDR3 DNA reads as TGTGCCAGCAGTGAACGGGCTGAAGAGACCCAGTACTTC.

CDR3 coding DNA: TGTGCCAGCAGCTTGTTCCGCGGGAACACCTACGAGCAGTACTTC. This translates into CASSLFRGNTYEQYF. The rearrangement uses TRBV5-5 and TRBJ2-5; D is possibly TRBD2 (6 bases). With the DNA end fitting TRBJ2-7 better, the J assignment may be wrong. Germline V CDR1 and CDR2: SGHKS, YYEKEE (reference sequence). The CDR3 runs 15 residues.